This TCR beta chain emerged from a study of T-cell memory formation after mild COVID-19. The wider study: TCR clusters were mostly donor specific. General study results and limits: CM and EM subsets held most contracting CD4+ clones; EMRA held CD8+ ones. The second-wave clones peaking on day 37 were not confirmed as SARS-CoV-2-specific.

TCRdb processed the 5' RACE reads anew with MiXCR; each CDR3 protein has one entry. The sample contains roughly 150,000 distinct CDR3 sequences, around 15% of which appear only once. In the case of this clonotype: The antigen remains undetermined.

V lost 0 bases to trimming and J lost 4 bases, with 15 bases between them. Germline assignment: CDR1 SGHTA and CDR2 FQGNSA. The CDR3 consists of 16 residues. The chain joins TRBV7-2 to TRBJ2-5; maybe TRBD2 (6 bases). Sequenced: PBMCs or a T cell subset sorted from them (not recorded which). The sequence came from an adult woman who had mild COVID-19 (a few samples of this study predate the infection). Cell type and time point are not known. The CDR3: CASSLASSRGGETQYF. CDR3 in DNA: TGTGCCAGCAGCTTAGCTTCGTCGCGGGGCGGAGAGACCCAGTACTTC.